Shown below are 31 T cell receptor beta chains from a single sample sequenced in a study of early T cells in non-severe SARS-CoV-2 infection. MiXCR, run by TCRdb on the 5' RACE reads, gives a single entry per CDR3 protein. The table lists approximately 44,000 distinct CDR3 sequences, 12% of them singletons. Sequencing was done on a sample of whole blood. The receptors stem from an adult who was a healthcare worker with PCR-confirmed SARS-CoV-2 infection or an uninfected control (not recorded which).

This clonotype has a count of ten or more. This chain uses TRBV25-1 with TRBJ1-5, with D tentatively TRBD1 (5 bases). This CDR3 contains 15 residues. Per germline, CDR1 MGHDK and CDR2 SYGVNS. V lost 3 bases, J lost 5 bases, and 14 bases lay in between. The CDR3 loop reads CASSDPRQSHQPQHF. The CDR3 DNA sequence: TGTGCCAGCAGTGACCCCCGACAGAGCCATCAGCCCCAGCATTTT.

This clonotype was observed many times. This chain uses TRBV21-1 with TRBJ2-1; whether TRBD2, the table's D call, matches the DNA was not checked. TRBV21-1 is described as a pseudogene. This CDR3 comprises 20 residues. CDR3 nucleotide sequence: TGTGCCAGCAGCAGTAAGACAGGGATTACGACTAGCGGGGGTCTGGATGAGCAGTTCTTC. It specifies CASSSKTGITTSGGLDEQFF.

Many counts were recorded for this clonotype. The DNA for the CDR3 is TGCGCCAGCAGCTGGGGACAGACATTGAACACCGGGGAGCTGTTTTTT. It is translated as CASSWGQTLNTGELFF. The gene calls are TRBV5-1 and TRBJ2-2, with 7 nucleotides matching TRBD1. Losses at the gene ends were 3 bases for V and 1 base for J; bases not matched to a gene: 6. Germline V gene sequence: CDR1 SGHRS, CDR2 YFSETQ. The CDR3 covers 16 residues.

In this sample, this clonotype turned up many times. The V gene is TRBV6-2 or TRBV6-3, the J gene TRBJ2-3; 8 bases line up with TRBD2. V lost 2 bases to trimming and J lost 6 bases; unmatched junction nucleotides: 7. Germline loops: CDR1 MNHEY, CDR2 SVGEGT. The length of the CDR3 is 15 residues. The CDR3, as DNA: TGTGCCAGCAGTTACCCACCGGGACTAGGGGATACGCAGTATTTT. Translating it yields CASSYPPGLGDTQYF.

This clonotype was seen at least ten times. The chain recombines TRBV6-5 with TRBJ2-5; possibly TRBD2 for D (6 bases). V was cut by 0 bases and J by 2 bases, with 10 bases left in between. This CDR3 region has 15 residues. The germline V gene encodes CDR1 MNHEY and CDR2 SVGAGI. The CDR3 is CASSYSRDLQETQYF. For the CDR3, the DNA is TGTGCCAGCAGTTACTCGCGGGACCTTCAAGAGACCCAGTACTTC.

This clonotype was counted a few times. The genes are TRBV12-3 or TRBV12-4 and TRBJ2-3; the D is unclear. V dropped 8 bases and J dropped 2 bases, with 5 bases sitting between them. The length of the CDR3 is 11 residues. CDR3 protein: CASAFTDTQYF. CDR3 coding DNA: TGTGCCAGCGCCTTCACAGATACGCAGTATTTT.

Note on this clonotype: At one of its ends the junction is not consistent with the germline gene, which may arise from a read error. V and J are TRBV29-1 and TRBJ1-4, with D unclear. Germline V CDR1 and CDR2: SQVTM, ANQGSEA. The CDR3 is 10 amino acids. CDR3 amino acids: CSVQEAELFF. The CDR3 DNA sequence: TGCAGCGTTCAAGAGGCGGAACTGTTTTTT.

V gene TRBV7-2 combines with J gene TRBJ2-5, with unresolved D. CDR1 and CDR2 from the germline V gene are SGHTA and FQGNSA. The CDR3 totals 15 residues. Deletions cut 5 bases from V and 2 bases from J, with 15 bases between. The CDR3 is CASSPTQSWQETQYF. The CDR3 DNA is TGTGCCAGCAGCCCTACACAGAGCTGGCAAGAGACCCAGTACTTC. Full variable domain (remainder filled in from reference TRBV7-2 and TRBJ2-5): GAGVSQSPSNKVTEKGKDVELRCDPISGHTALYWYRQSLGQGLEFLIYFQGNSAPDKSGLPSDRFSAERTGGSVSTLTIQRTQQEDSAVYLCASSPTQSWQETQYFGPGTRLLVL.

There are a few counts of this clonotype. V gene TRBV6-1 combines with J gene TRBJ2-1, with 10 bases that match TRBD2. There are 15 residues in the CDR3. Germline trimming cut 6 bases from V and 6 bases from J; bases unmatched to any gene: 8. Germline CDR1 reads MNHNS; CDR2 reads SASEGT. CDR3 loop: CASRTSGRAGNEQFF. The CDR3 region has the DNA TGTGCCAGCAGGACCAGCGGGAGGGCCGGCAATGAGCAGTTCTTC.

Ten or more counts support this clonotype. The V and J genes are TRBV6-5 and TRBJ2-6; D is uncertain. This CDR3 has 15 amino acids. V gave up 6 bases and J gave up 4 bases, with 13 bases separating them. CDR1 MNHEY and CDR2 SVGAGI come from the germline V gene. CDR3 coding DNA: TGTGCCAGCAGCCAGACAACATCCGGGGCCAACGTCCTGACTTTC. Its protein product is CASSQTTSGANVLTF.

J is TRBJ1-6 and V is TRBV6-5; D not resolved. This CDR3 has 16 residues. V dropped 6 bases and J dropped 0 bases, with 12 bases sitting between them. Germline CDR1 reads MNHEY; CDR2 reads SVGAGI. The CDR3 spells CASSSGRSSYNSPLHF. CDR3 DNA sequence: TGTGCCAGCAGCTCCGGACGGAGCTCCTATAATTCACCCCTCCACTTT.

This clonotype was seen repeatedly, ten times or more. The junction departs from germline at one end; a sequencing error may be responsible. CDR3 bases: TGCGCCAGCAGCCAAGGGAGTGCCTCTGAAAACACCATATATTTT. This sequence encodes CASSQGSASENTIYF. The chain joins TRBV4-3 to TRBJ1-3; D ambiguous. Per the germline V gene, CDR1 is LGHNA and CDR2 is YSLEER. This CDR3 comprises 15 residues.

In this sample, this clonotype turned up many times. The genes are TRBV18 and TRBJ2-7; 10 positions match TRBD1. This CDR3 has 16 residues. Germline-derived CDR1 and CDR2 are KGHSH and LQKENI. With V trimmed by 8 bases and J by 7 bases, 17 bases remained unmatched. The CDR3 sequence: CASGFLPGTGAGEQYF. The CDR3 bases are TGTGCCAGCGGATTCCTCCCCGGGACAGGGGCGGGAGAGCAGTACTTC.

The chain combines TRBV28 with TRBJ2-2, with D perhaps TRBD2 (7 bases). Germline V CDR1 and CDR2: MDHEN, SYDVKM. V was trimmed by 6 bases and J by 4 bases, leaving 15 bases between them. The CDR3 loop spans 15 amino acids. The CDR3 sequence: CASRYREGGTGELFF. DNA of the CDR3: TGTGCCAGCAGATACAGGGAGGGAGGCACCGGGGAGCTGTTTTTT.

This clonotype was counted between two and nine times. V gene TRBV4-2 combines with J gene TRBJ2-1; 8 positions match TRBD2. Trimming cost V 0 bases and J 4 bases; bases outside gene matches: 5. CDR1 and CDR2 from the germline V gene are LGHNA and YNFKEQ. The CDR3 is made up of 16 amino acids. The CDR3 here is CASSQDPTSGYNEQFF. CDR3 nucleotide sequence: TGTGCCAGCAGCCAAGATCCTACTAGCGGATACAATGAGCAGTTCTTC.

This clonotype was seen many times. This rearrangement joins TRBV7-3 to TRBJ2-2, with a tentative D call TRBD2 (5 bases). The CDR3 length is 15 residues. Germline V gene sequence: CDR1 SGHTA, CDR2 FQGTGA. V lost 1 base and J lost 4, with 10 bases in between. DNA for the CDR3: TGTGCCAGCAGCTTAATGGGCGGGTTCACCGGGGAGCTGTTTTTT. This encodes CASSLMGGFTGELFF. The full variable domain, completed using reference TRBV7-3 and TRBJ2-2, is GAGVSQTPSNKVTEKGKYVELRCDPISGHTALYWYRQSLGQGPEFLIYFQGTGAADDSGLPNDRFFAVRPEGSVSTLKIQRTERGDSAVYLCASSLMGGFTGELFFGEGSRLTVL.

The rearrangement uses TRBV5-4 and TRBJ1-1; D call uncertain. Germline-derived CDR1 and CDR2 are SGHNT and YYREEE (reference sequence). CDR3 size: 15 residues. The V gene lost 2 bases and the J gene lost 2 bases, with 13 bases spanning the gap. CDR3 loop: CASSLDASFNTEAFF. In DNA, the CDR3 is TGTGCCAGCAGCTTAGACGCCTCATTCAACACTGAAGCTTTCTTT.

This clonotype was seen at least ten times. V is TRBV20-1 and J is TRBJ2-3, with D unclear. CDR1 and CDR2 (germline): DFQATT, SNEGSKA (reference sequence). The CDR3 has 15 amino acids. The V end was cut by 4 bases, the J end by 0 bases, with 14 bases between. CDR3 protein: CSAMLGGTSTDTQYF. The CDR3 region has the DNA TGCAGTGCTATGTTAGGCGGAACTAGCACAGATACGCAGTATTTT.

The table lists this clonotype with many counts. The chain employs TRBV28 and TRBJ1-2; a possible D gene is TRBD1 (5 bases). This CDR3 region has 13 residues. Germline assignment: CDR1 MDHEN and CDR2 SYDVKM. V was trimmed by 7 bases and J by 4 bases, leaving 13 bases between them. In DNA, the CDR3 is TGTGCCAGCACCTGGGGCGGAAGCTATGGCTACACCTTC. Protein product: CASTWGGSYGYTF.

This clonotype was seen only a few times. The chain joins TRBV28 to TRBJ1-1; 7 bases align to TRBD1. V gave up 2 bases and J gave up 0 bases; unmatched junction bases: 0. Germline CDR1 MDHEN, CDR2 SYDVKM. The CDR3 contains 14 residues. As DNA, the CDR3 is TGTGCCAGCAGTTTAGGGACAGTGAACACTGAAGCTTTCTTT. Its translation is CASSLGTVNTEAFF.

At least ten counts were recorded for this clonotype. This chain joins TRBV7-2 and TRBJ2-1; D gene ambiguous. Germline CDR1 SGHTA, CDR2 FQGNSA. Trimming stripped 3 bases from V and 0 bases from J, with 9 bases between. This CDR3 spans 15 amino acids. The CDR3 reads CASSLHSSSYNEQFF. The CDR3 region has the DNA TGTGCCAGCAGCTTGCACTCGAGCTCCTACAATGAGCAGTTCTTC.

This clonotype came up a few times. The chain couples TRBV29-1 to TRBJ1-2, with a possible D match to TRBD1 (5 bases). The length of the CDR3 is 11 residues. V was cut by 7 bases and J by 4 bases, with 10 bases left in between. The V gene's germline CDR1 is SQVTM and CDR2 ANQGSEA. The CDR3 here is CSAGPSYGYTF. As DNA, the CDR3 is TGCAGCGCGGGACCGAGCTATGGCTACACCTTC.

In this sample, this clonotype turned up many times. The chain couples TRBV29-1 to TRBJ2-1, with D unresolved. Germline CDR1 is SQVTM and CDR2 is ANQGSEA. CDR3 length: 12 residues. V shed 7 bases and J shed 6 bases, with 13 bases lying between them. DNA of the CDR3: TGCAGCGCTCGGTTGGGGTTCAATGAGCAGTTCTTC. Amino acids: CSARLGFNEQFF.

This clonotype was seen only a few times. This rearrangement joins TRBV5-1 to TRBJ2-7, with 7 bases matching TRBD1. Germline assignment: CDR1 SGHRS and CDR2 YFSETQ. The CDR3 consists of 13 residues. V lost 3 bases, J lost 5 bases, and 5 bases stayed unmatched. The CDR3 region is CASSSPGGHEQYF. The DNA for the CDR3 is TGCGCCAGCAGCTCACCAGGGGGTCACGAGCAGTACTTC.

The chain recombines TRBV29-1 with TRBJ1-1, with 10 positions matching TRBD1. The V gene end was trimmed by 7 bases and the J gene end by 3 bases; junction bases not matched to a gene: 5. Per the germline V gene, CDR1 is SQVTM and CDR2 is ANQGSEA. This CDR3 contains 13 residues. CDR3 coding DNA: TGCAGCGGGACAGGGACAGGGGACACTGAAGCTTTCTTT. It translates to CSGTGTGDTEAFF.

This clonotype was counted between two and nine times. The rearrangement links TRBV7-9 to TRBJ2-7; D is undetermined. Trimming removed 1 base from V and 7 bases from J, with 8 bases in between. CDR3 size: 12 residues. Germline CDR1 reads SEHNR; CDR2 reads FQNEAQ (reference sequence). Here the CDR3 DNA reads TGTGCCAGCAGCTTAGGGCGACAAGAGCAGTACTTC. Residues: CASSLGRQEQYF.

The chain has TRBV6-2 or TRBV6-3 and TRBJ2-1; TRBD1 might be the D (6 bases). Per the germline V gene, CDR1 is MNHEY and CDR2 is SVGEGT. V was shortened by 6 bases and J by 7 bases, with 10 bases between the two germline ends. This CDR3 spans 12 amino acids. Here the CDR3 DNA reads TGTGCCAGCAGCGAAGACAGGAATGAGCAGTTCTTC. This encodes CASSEDRNEQFF.

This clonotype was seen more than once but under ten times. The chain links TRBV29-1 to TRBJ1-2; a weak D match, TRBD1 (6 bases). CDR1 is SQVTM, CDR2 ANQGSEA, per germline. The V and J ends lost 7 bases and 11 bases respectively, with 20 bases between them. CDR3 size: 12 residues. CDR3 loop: CSAGPSGARYTF. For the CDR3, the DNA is TGCAGCGCCGGGCCGTCGGGGGCGAGATACACCTTC.

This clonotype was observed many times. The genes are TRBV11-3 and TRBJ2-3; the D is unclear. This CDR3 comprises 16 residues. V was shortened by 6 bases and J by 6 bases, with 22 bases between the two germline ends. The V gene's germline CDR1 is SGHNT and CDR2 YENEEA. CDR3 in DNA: TGTGCCAGCAGTCCTGGTGGGTTGGCCCTCGGTGATACGCAGTATTTT. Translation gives CASSPGGLALGDTQYF.

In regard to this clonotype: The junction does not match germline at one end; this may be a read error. CDR3: CASSPVPGELFF. CDR3 sequence (DNA): TGTGCTAGCAGCCCCGTCCCCGGGGAGCTGTTTTTT. The chain links TRBV5-5 to TRBJ2-2; D not certain. The CDR3 loop spans 12 amino acids. The V gene's germline CDR1 is SGHKS and CDR2 YYEKEE (reference sequence).

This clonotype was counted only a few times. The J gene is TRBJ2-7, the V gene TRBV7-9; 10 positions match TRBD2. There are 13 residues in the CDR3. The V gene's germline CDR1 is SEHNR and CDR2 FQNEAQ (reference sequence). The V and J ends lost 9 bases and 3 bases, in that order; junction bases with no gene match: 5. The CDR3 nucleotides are TGTGCCAGTAGTAGCGGGAGGATCTACGAGCAGTACTTC. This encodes CASSSGRIYEQYF.